This T cell receptor beta chain was captured by sequencing in a study of human T cells and chemical hapten exposure. Study background: A roughly 2 cm by roughly 2 cm inner upper arm patch received 2% DPC for sensitization.

Noted time point: pre-sensitization, week 0. Treatment in this sample: therapeutic diphenylcyclopropenone sensitization with weekly scalp DPC. Patients had alopecia, were aged 18 to 70, and were not pregnant. This CDR3 is 12 amino acids long. Per the germline V gene, CDR1 is MDHEN and CDR2 is SYDVKM. Trimming took 11 bases from V and 3 from J, leaving 13 bases between them. Unique molecular identifiers were attached to individual cDNA molecules within the library. TCRdb re-called the RACE reads with MiXCR, one entry per CDR3 protein. The data contain fewer than 50,000 distinct CDR3 sequences, 6% to 9.5% of them singletons. This clonotype has ten or more counts.

Sample: whole blood, taken in connection with sensitization to the hapten diphenylcyclopropenone (DPC). This sequence was found in a woman aged 45-60 years with alopecia areata. Some clones in this sample may be carry-over from other donors' samples. This chain connects TRBV28 to TRBJ1-1; D call uncertain. In DNA, the CDR3 is TGTGCCGGACGGGATCCCCACACTGAAGCTTTCTTT. Translated: CAGRDPHTEAFF.